These T cell receptor beta chains were read from a single sample in a study of T cell repertoires and Cas9 in healthy adults. Assay used: immunoSEQ multiplex PCR; TCRdb lists only in-frame clones, some missing. The sample yields about 22,000 clones, 80% to 95% seen once. The source material was CD4+ effector T cells (CD127+, CD25-, CD137-, CD154-) from PBMCs; culture status not recorded. These receptors were collected from a human donor in good health. The CDR3 runs from the conserved cysteine through the conserved F or W. The order of the fields is CDR3 protein, CDR3 DNA, clone size, V gene, J gene, D gene. D genes are given only for firm matches. For some rows the clone size is stated as once, few or many, or as a class when expanded; others skip it.

cdr3_aa: CASSPAGAYGYTF
cdr3_nt: TGTGCCAGCAGCCCCGCCGGGGCTTATGGCTACACCTTC
clone_size: .
v_call: TRBV5-6
j_call: TRBJ1-2
d_call: .

cdr3_aa: CASSLAPSQRNTEAFF
cdr3_nt: TGCGCCAGCAGCTTGGCCCCATCTCAAAGGAACACTGAAGCTTTCTTT
clone_size: .
v_call: TRBV5-1
j_call: TRBJ1-1
d_call: .

cdr3_aa: CASSMVDLTAGNTIYF
cdr3_nt: TGTGCCAGTAGTATGGTGGATCTCACCGCTGGAAACACCATATATTTT
clone_size: .
v_call: TRBV19
j_call: TRBJ1-3
d_call: .

cdr3_aa: CSAGGPEGMKGYTF
cdr3_nt: TGCAGCGCGGGCGGGCCCGAAGGAATGAAAGGCTACACCTTC
clone_size: .
v_call: TRBV29-1
j_call: TRBJ1-2
d_call: .

cdr3_aa: CASSVAGGTARAQYF
cdr3_nt: TGTGCCAGCAGCGTTGCGGGGGGTACGGCGCGGGCCCAGTACTTC
clone_size: .
v_call: TRBV9
j_call: TRBJ2-5
d_call: TRBD2

cdr3_aa: CASSLLPSGGEQFF
cdr3_nt: TGTGCCAGCAGCTTATTGCCTAGCGGGGGGGAGCAGTTCTTC
clone_size: once
v_call: TRBV7-3
j_call: TRBJ2-1
d_call: TRBD2

cdr3_aa: CAIRRGLSGSTDTQYF
cdr3_nt: TGTGCCATCCGAAGGGGACTTAGCGGGAGCACGGATACGCAGTATTTT
clone_size: .
v_call: TRBV10-3
j_call: TRBJ2-3
d_call: TRBD2

cdr3_aa: CASSMPRATNQPQHF
cdr3_nt: TGTGCCAGTAGTATGCCCCGGGCTACCAATCAGCCCCAGCATTTT
clone_size: .
v_call: TRBV19
j_call: TRBJ1-5
d_call: .

cdr3_aa: CASRTGQAFTEAFF
cdr3_nt: TGTGCCAGTAGGACAGGCCAGGCGTTCACTGAAGCTTTCTTT
clone_size: .
v_call: TRBV19
j_call: TRBJ1-1
d_call: .

cdr3_aa: CSATTSNEQFF
cdr3_nt: TGCAGTGCCACGACTAGCAATGAGCAGTTCTTC
clone_size: .
v_call: TRBV20-1
j_call: TRBJ2-1
d_call: .

cdr3_aa: CASRISGGIWYEQFF
cdr3_nt: TGCGCCAGCAGGATCAGCGGGGGGATTTGGTATGAGCAGTTCTTC
clone_size: .
v_call: TRBV5-1
j_call: TRBJ2-1
d_call: TRBD2